These 24 T cell receptor beta chains share one sample of origin, sequenced in a study of graft-versus-host responses after intestinal transplantation. The method was immunoSEQ multiplex PCR; TCRdb's version includes in-frame clones alone and lacks a portion of them. The table lists under 15,000 clones, around four fifths of them singletons. Sequencing was performed on PBMCs, taken just under 130 days after transplant. These receptors originate from a human patient who received an intestinal transplant, so some T cells may come from the graft donor.

The chain recombines TRBV2 with TRBJ1-5; 7 bases line up with TRBD1. V gave up 6 bases and J gave up 0 bases; unmatched junction bases: 5. There are 15 residues in the CDR3. Germline CDR1 reads SNHLY; CDR2 reads FYNNEI. The CDR3 sequence: CASRGTVNSNQPQHF. The DNA for the CDR3 is TGTGCCAGCAGGGGGACAGTCAATAGCAATCAGCCCCAGCATTTT.

The chain has TRBV6-1 and TRBJ2-7, with 9 nucleotides matching TRBD1. Germline CDR1 and CDR2: MNHNS and SASEGT. The V and J ends lost 6 bases and 2 bases, in that order; junction bases with no gene match: 5. There are 14 residues in the CDR3. CDR3: CASSQGQGTYEQYF. CDR3 coding DNA: TGTGCCAGCAGCCAAGGACAGGGGACCTACGAGCAGTACTTC.

In DNA form, the CDR3 reads TGTGCCAGCAGCTTGTGGGGGCCCCAGAGCTCCTATAATTCACCCCTCCACTTT. This encodes CASSLWGPQSSYNSPLHF. V usage is TRBV11-3 and J usage is TRBJ1-6, with D possibly TRBD1 on 6 matching bases. V lost 3 bases, J lost 0 bases, and 15 bases lay in between. Germline V gene lookup returns CDR1 SGHNT and CDR2 YENEEA. The CDR3 covers 18 residues. Supplemented by reference TRBV11-3 and TRBJ1-6, the full variable domain reads EAGVVQSPRYKIIEKKQPVAFWCNPISGHNTLYWYLQNLGQGPELLIRYENEEAVDDSQLPKDRFSAERLKGVDSTLKIQPAELGDSAVYLCASSLWGPQSSYNSPLHFGNGTRLTVT.

This rearrangement joins TRBV4-2 to TRBJ2-2, with 7 bases lining up with TRBD1. The germline gives CDR1 LGHNA, CDR2 YNFKEQ. The CDR3 has 17 amino acids. Trimming cost V 0 bases and J 4 bases; bases outside gene matches: 8. The CDR3: CASSQDKSGQPTGELFF. CDR3 nucleotides: TGTGCCAGCAGCCAAGATAAATCGGGACAGCCCACCGGGGAGCTGTTTTTT.

This clone was detected once. The chain employs TRBV7-9 and TRBJ2-7; no definite D call. V lost 5 bases and J 5 bases, leaving 19 bases between the germline ends. Germline lookup yields CDR1 SEHNR and CDR2 FQNEAQ (reference sequence). The CDR3 totals 15 residues. The CDR3 DNA follows: TGTGCCAGCAGCCTAATGGCCAAGTCCTACCACGAGCAGTACTTC. This codes for CASSLMAKSYHEQYF.

The chain is built from TRBV7-9 and TRBJ1-1, with D uncertain. CDR1 and CDR2 (germline): SEHNR, FQNEAQ (reference sequence). Trimming took off 5 bases at V and 3 bases at J, with 10 bases between the two ends. The CDR3 has 13 amino acids. The chain's CDR3 is CASSLYGHTEAFF. As DNA, the CDR3 is TGTGCCAGCAGCCTATATGGGCACACTGAAGCTTTCTTT.

The V and J genes are TRBV10-2 and TRBJ1-5; D not resolved. The CDR3 length is 14 residues. V dropped 4 bases and J dropped 9 bases, with 16 bases sitting between them. Germline lookup yields CDR1 WSHSY and CDR2 SAAADI. The CDR3 is CASSGGLSIAPQHF. CDR3 nucleotide sequence: TGCGCCAGCAGTGGAGGGTTGTCGATTGCGCCCCAGCATTTT.

This clone has only one observation. The rearrangement joins TRBV9 to TRBJ2-2; D unclear. CDR1 is SGDLS, CDR2 YYNGEE, per germline. The CDR3 is made up of 13 amino acids. Trimming pared 4 bases from V and 7 bases from J, leaving 11 bases between. In DNA form, the CDR3 reads TGTGCCAGCAGCTTCCCACCAAACGGGGAGCTGTTTTTT. Translated: CASSFPPNGELFF. Supplemented by reference TRBV9 and TRBJ2-2, the full variable domain reads DSGVTQTPKHLITATGQRVTLRCSPRSGDLSVYWYQQSLDQGLQFLIQYYNGEERAKGNILERFSAQQFPDLHSELNLSSLELGDSALYFCASSFPPNGELFFGEGSRLTVL.

The CDR3 nucleotides read TGTGCCAGCAGTTTCATTGGAAGCTCCTACGAGCAGTACTTC. Encoded protein: CASSFIGSSYEQYF. The rearrangement links TRBV27 to TRBJ2-7; no clear D gene. This CDR3 comprises 14 residues. Looked up from germline, CDR1 is MNHEY and CDR2 is SMNVEV (reference sequence). V was trimmed by 3 bases and J by 0 bases, leaving 9 bases between them.

The chain employs TRBV7-2 and TRBJ2-5, with 7 positions matching TRBD1. The V and J ends lost 5 bases and 0 bases, in that order; junction bases with no gene match: 6. This CDR3 contains 15 residues. In germline, CDR1 is SGHTA, CDR2 FQGNSA. CDR3 sequence reads: CASSTGQRYQETQYF. The CDR3 nucleotides are TGTGCCAGCAGCACGGGACAGCGATACCAAGAGACCCAGTACTTC.

The sample holds a few counts of this clone. This chain joins TRBV6-6 and TRBJ2-2; no definite D call. Germline lookup yields CDR1 MNHNY and CDR2 SVGAGI (reference sequence). The CDR3 totals 12 residues. V was shortened by 7 bases and J by 2 bases, with 5 bases between the two germline ends. The CDR3 protein is CASKGNTGELFF. For the CDR3, the DNA is TGTGCCAGCAAAGGAAACACCGGGGAGCTGTTTTTT.

This clone has more than one count but fewer than ten. This chain connects TRBV7-3 to TRBJ1-1; the D gene is possibly TRBD1 (5 bases). This CDR3 has 14 amino acids. From germline, CDR1 is SGHTA and CDR2 FQGTGA. Trimming stripped 2 bases from V and 0 bases from J, with 7 bases between. CDR3 nucleotides: TGTGCCAGCAGCTTACAGGGTATGAACACTGAAGCTTTCTTT. This sequence encodes CASSLQGMNTEAFF.

The chain uses TRBV18 and TRBJ1-3, with D possibly being TRBD1 (6 bases). The CDR3 is 14 amino acids. Trimming stripped 3 bases from V and 4 bases from J, with 10 bases between. Germline CDR1 and CDR2: KGHSH and LQKENI. The CDR3 DNA sequence: TGTGCCAGCTCACCGGACAGCCGGGGAAACACCATATATTTT. Translated: CASSPDSRGNTIYF.

This sequence joins TRBV30 and TRBJ2-1, with TRBD2 identical over 8 bases. The CDR3 contains 15 residues. V dropped 2 bases and J dropped 4; count of bases not matched to a gene: 7. Per germline, CDR1 GTSNPN and CDR2 SVGIG (reference sequence). This CDR3 reads CAWSKTSGGYNEQFF. CDR3 in DNA: TGTGCCTGGAGTAAAACTAGCGGAGGTTACAATGAGCAGTTCTTC.

The chain is built from TRBV14 and TRBJ2-2, with D possibly matching TRBD1 (6 bases). CDR3 length: 15 amino acids. Trimming shortened V by 1 base and J by 5 bases, and 11 bases separated the two germline ends. Germline V gene data show CDR1 as SGHDN and CDR2 as FVKESK. CDR3 coding DNA: TGTGCCAGCAGCCAAGGCGTAGGGGGAACCGGGGAGCTGTTTTTT. Translated: CASSQGVGGTGELFF.

J is TRBJ2-5 and V is TRBV19; TRBD2 might be the D (6 bases). TRBJ2-7 matches the DNA end more closely, so the J call is doubtful. CDR3 length: 12 residues. Germline V gene lookup returns CDR1 LNHDA and CDR2 SQIVND (reference sequence). The CDR3: CASSGLYYEQYF. CDR3 nucleotide sequence: TGTGCCAGTTCGGGACTCTACTACGAGCAGTACTTC.

The chain is built from TRBV25-1 and TRBJ2-5; D tentatively fits TRBD1 or TRBD2 (7 bases each). This CDR3 has 16 amino acids. The germline gives CDR1 MGHDK, CDR2 SYGVNS. The V gene lost 4 bases and the J gene lost 1 base, with 16 bases spanning the gap. CDR3 bases: TGTGCCAGCAGTGCCCCAGGGGGGGAGGGCCAAGAGACCCAGTACTTC. Translated, it gives CASSAPGGEGQETQYF.

V usage is TRBV4-1 and J usage is TRBJ1-2; unclear D gene. Looked up from germline, CDR1 is MGHRA and CDR2 is YSYEKL. This CDR3 spans 16 amino acids. V was pared by 0 bases and J by 2 bases, with 13 bases between. Here the CDR3 reads CASSQDPSTQNYGYTF. The CDR3 DNA follows: TGCGCCAGCAGCCAAGATCCCAGTACTCAAAACTATGGCTACACCTTC.

The gene calls are TRBV7-3 and TRBJ2-1; D unresolved. Germline assignment: CDR1 SGHTA and CDR2 FQGTGA. Trimming shortened V by 5 bases and J by 6 bases, and 14 bases separated the two germline ends. The length of the CDR3 is 14 residues. As DNA, the CDR3 is TGTGCCAGCAGCCTCGGCCCCGCCCTCAATGAGCAGTTCTTC. Translation gives CASSLGPALNEQFF.

The chain recombines TRBV20-1 with TRBJ2-2, with D hard to call. The CDR3 spans 11 residues. Deletions cut 6 bases from V and 4 bases from J, with 6 bases between. Germline CDR1 is DFQATT and CDR2 is SNEGSKA (reference sequence). The CDR3 nucleotides read TGCAGTGCCCCTGTCACCGGGGAGCTGTTTTTT. Residues: CSAPVTGELFF.

CDR3 nucleotides: TGTGCCAGCATTCTCCTGACTGGACACCCACTCACAGATACGCAGTATTTT. It encodes CASILLTGHPLTDTQYF. The rearrangement uses TRBV11-3 and TRBJ2-3; D perhaps matches TRBD1 (5 bases). The CDR3 is 17 amino acids. V was shortened by 7 bases and J by 2 bases, with 22 bases between the two germline ends. Germline-derived CDR1 and CDR2 are SGHNT and YENEEA.

The V gene is TRBV19, the J gene TRBJ2-5, with 12 nucleotides matching TRBD2. CDR3 size: 18 residues. The V segment lost 1 base and the J segment 2 bases; nucleotides outside the gene matches: 8. Germline lookup yields CDR1 LNHDA and CDR2 SQIVND (reference sequence). DNA of the CDR3: TGTGCCAGTAGTATAGGGTGGGGAGGACTAGCGGGACAAGAGACCCAGTACTTC. Amino acids: CASSIGWGGLAGQETQYF. Together with reference TRBV19 and TRBJ2-5, the CDR3 gives the full variable domain: DGGITQSPKYLFRKEGQNVTLSCEQNLNHDAMYWYRQDPGQGLRLIYYSQIVNDFQKGDIAEGYSVSREKKESFPLTVTSAQKNPTAFYLCASSIGWGGLAGQETQYFGPGTRLLVL.

The chain is built from TRBV7-3 and TRBJ2-1, with TRBD2 matching 8 bases. Germline V gene data show CDR1 as SGHTA and CDR2 as FQGTGA. This CDR3 is built from 18 residues. V was clipped by 3 bases and J by 7 bases; unmatched bases: 17. The CDR3 is CASSFQGQAGGSGNEQFF. In DNA form, the CDR3 reads TGTGCCAGCAGCTTCCAGGGGCAGGCGGGAGGCTCGGGGAATGAGCAGTTCTTC.

The chain employs TRBV10-3 and TRBJ2-5; 15 bases map to TRBD2. The CDR3 runs 19 residues. The V gene's germline CDR1 is ENHRY and CDR2 SYGVKD. J gave up 4 bases and V 0 bases, and 9 bases lay outside the gene matches. The CDR3 reads CAISESVPGLAGGRETQYF. DNA of the CDR3: TGTGCCATCAGTGAGTCCGTCCCGGGACTAGCGGGAGGTCGAGAGACCCAGTACTTC.